This TCR beta chain appears in the sequencing data of a study of cytomegalovirus exposure and HLA in healthy donors. Germline V gene sequence: CDR1 MNHNS, CDR2 SASEGT. V lost 3 bases and J lost 6; bases outside the gene matches: 6. CDR3 size: 15 residues. A multiplex PCR was run with 60 Vbeta primers and 13 Jbeta primers. Assay used: immunoSEQ multiplex PCR; TCRdb lists only in-frame clones, some missing. The sample lists around 99,000 clones, approximately 81% occurring once. Sequenced input: PBMCs. The TCR comes from a young man in good health and CMV-seronegative. V gene TRBV6-1 combines with J gene TRBJ2-1; TRBD2 agrees at 9 bases. The CDR3 is CASSEGDSGSNEQFF. Here the CDR3 DNA reads TGTGCCAGCAGTGAGGGGGATAGCGGGAGCAATGAGCAGTTCTTC.